This T cell receptor (beta chain) was sequenced in a study of T cell repertoires in cytomegalovirus infection. Study-wide background: Public signatures in TCR beta pointed to CMV infection and matching HLA type. Study results and limitations: What dominated the ex vivo response were HLA-C-restricted CMV-specific TCR beta clonotypes.

As to this clonotype: Its antigen is as yet unknown.

TCRdb re-called the reads through MiXCR, storing one row per CDR3 protein. Of roughly 100,000 distinct CDR3 sequences listed, 16% are singletons. There are 16 residues in the CDR3. Germline V gene lookup returns CDR1 LGHDT and CDR2 YNNKEL (reference sequence). V lost 0 bases to trimming and J lost 13 bases, with 22 bases between them. This receptor was taken from a human donor in good health (CMV status not recorded). Some clones in this sample may be carry-over from other donors' samples. The sequenced material came from PBMCs. V usage is TRBV3-1 and J usage is TRBJ2-1; D ambiguous. Written as DNA, the CDR3 is TGTGCCAGCAGCCAAGATTATCAAAGGACGGGCAACGGCCAGTTCTTC. Translation: CASSQDYQRTGNGQFF.